What follows are 12 T cell receptor beta chains derived from one specimen sequenced in a study of blood T cell repertoires in COVID-19. The assay was immunoSEQ multiplex PCR, and TCRdb's table has in-frame clones only and misses some. Of some 270,000 clones listed, over 75% are singletons. The sample was peripheral blood. Receptor source: a woman in her 70s with acute or convalescent COVID-19.

The gene calls are TRBV11-2 and TRBJ2-5; D remains ambiguous. V dropped 4 bases and J dropped 7 bases, with 10 bases sitting between them. The CDR3 runs 12 residues. Germline V CDR1 and CDR2: SGHAT, FQNNGV. CDR3 in amino acids: CASSSPSGTQYF. The CDR3 DNA sequence: TGTGCCAGCAGCTCTCCCAGTGGGACCCAGTACTTC.

The chain links TRBV6-5 to TRBJ1-2, with D possibly TRBD1 on 5 matching bases. V was shortened by 7 bases and J by 3 bases, with 15 bases between the two germline ends. The V gene's germline CDR1 is MNHEY and CDR2 SVGAGI. The CDR3 is made up of 14 amino acids. The DNA of the CDR3 is TGTGCCAGCACCCCCAGGTGGGGGGACTATGGCTACACCTTC. Translating it yields CASTPRWGDYGYTF.

V gene TRBV19 combines with J gene TRBJ1-6; D is possibly TRBD1 (6 bases). CDR1 LNHDA and CDR2 SQIVND come from the germline V gene (reference sequence). V lost 4 bases and J lost 7, with 17 bases in between. The length of the CDR3 is 16 residues. The CDR3 nucleotides are TGTGCCAGTAGTACCCTACAGGGATCTTCCAATTCACCCCTCCACTTT. It translates to CASSTLQGSSNSPLHF.

The chain is built from TRBV6-1 and TRBJ2-7; the D is unclear. Trimming left V 0 bases short and J 5 bases short, with 5 bases between. This CDR3 contains 12 residues. Germline CDR1 is MNHNS and CDR2 is SASEGT. CDR3 sequence reads: CASSEASDEQYF. The CDR3 bases are TGTGCCAGCAGTGAAGCGTCGGACGAGCAGTACTTC.

The gene calls are TRBV2 and TRBJ2-3, with D possibly matching TRBD2 (7 bases). With 5 bases removed from V and 5 bases from J, the gap between germline ends came to 14 bases. The CDR3 is 14 amino acids. Germline CDR1 reads SNHLY; CDR2 reads FYNNEI. The DNA for the CDR3 is TGTGCCAGCAGTTGGGGGGGGGCCCAAGATACGCAGTATTTT. Amino acid sequence: CASSWGGAQDTQYF. The whole variable domain, filled in from reference TRBV2 and TRBJ2-3, reads EPEVTQTPSHQVTQMGQEVILRCVPISNHLYFYWYRQILGQKVEFLVSFYNNEISEKSEIFDDQFSVERPDGSNFTLKIRSTKLEDSAMYFCASSWGGAQDTQYFGPGTRLTVL.

The chain carries TRBV2 and TRBJ2-6; 8 bases match TRBD1. Germline CDR1 SNHLY, CDR2 FYNNEI. The junction had 17 bases not matched to a gene; V was cut back by 6 bases and J by 4 bases. There are 19 residues in the CDR3. The CDR3 DNA reads as TGTGCCAGCAGGAATTCAGGGGGCGCAGTCCCTTCGGGGGCCAACGTCCTGACTTTC. It is translated as CASRNSGGAVPSGANVLTF.

This chain connects TRBV3-1 (or the pseudogene TRBV3-2) to TRBJ1-2; D remains ambiguous. This CDR3 is built from 19 residues. CDR1 is LGHDT and CDR2 is YNNKEL in the germline V gene (reference sequence). V was cut by 1 base and J by 5 bases, with 26 bases left in between. The CDR3 sequence is CASSQGASRTTLVFYGYTF. The CDR3 region has the DNA TGTGCCAGCAGCCAAGGAGCGAGCCGCACTACACTCGTTTTTTATGGCTACACCTTC.

The chain recombines TRBV6-2 or TRBV6-3 with TRBJ2-1, with 12 bases identical to TRBD2. CDR1 and CDR2 from the germline V gene are MNHEY and SVGEGT. V shed 4 bases, J shed 13 bases, and the junction held 5 bases outside the gene matches. The CDR3 consists of 13 residues. The CDR3 DNA is TGTGCCAGCAGTTCAAGACTAGCGGGAGTTCAGTTCTTC. Residues: CASSSRLAGVQFF.

The V and J genes are TRBV4-1 and TRBJ2-2, with 9 nucleotides matching TRBD2. The CDR3 is 15 residues long. Trimming at V came to 3 bases and at J to 6 bases, leaving 5 bases not matched to a gene. CDR1 MGHRA and CDR2 YSYEKL come from the germline V gene. The CDR3 protein is CASSHPGLAAGELFF. The CDR3 DNA reads as TGCGCCAGCAGCCACCCGGGACTAGCCGCCGGGGAGCTGTTTTTT.

The chain couples TRBV3-1 (or the pseudogene TRBV3-2) to TRBJ2-2; 8 positions agree with TRBD2. The CDR3 spans 14 residues. Germline values: CDR1 LGHDT, CDR2 YNNKEL (reference sequence). J was trimmed by 5 bases and V by 5 bases; bases with no gene match: 4. In nucleotides, the CDR3 is TGTGCCAGCAGCTACGGGGGGGCGACCGGGGAGCTGTTTTTT. It codes for CASSYGGATGELFF.

The chain carries TRBV19 and TRBJ1-1; D is undetermined. This CDR3 comprises 14 residues. Trimming took off 4 bases at V and 2 bases at J, with 11 bases between the two ends. The germline V gene encodes CDR1 LNHDA and CDR2 SQIVND (reference sequence). The CDR3 here is CASSKREANTEAFF. The CDR3, as DNA: TGTGCCAGTAGTAAGAGAGAAGCAAACACTGAAGCTTTCTTT.

The chain employs TRBV29-1 and TRBJ1-5; D is possibly TRBD1 (6 bases). The germline V and J ends were trimmed by 6 bases and 4 bases, with 16 bases remaining between them. The CDR3 extends over 14 amino acids. Germline V gives CDR1 SQVTM, CDR2 ANQGSEA. The CDR3 is CSVRIGGANQPQHF. The CDR3 nucleotides are TGCAGCGTCAGGATCGGGGGGGCGAATCAGCCCCAGCATTTT.